This T cell receptor beta chain is drawn from a study of response to subunit inactivated influenza vaccine. Study outcomes and limitations: Authors suggested that a seasonal influenza vaccination recruits few new T cells each time.

V lost 8 bases, J lost 4 bases, and 14 bases lay in between. Germline V gene data show CDR1 as MNHEY and CDR2 as SMNVEV (reference sequence). This CDR3 contains 13 residues. TCRdb passed the RT-PCR reads through MiXCR, listing each CDR3 protein once. The sample holds almost 250,000 distinct CDR3 sequences, 9% to 15% seen once. This clonotype came up many times. Its antigen is not known. This chain links TRBV27 with TRBJ1-2; tentatively, D is TRBD1 (6 bases). The sequenced sample was non-naive T cells sorted from PBMCs, obtained roughly 15 days before vaccination. The sequence was obtained from a man aged 50 or older who received an inactivated influenza vaccine. CDR3 in amino acids: CASGEGGGYGYTF. For the CDR3, the DNA is TGTGCCAGCGGGGAGGGGGGCGGCTATGGCTACACCTTC.